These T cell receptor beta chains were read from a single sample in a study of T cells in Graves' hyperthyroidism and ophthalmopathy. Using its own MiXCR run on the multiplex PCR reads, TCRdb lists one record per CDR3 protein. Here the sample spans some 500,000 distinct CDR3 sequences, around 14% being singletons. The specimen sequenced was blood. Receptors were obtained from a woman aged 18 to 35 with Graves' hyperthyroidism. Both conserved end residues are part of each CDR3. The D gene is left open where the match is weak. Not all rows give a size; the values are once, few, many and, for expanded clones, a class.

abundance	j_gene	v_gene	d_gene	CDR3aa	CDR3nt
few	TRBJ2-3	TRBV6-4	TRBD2	CASSDSAGNTDTQYF	TGTGCCAGCAGTGACTCAGCGGGAAACACAGATACGCAGTATTTT
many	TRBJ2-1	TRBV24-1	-	CAPREQGGEQFF	TGTGCCCCCCGGGAACAGGGCGGTGAGCAGTTCTTC
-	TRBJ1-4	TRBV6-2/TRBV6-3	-	CASSYSGTRLMELFF	TGTGCCAGCAGTTACTCGGGCACGAGGTTGATGGAACTGTTTTTT
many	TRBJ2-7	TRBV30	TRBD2	CAWSPGLASVREQYF	TGTGCCTGGAGTCCGGGACTAGCGTCGGTTAGGGAGCAGTACTTC
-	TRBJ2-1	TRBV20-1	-	CSARGFSQSSYNEQFF	TGCAGTGCTAGAGGGTTTAGCCAAAGCTCCTACAATGAGCAGTTCTTC
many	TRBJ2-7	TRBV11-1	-	CASSQSSPWGGQSYEQYF	TGTGCCAGCAGCCAGTCGTCGCCTTGGGGAGGCCAGAGCTACGAGCAGTACTTC
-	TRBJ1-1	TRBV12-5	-	CASGFGRQAAFF	TGTGCTAGTGGTTTCGGTAGGCAGGCAGCTTTCTTT
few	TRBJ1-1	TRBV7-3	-	CASSLNGLNTEAFF	TGTGCCAGCAGCTTAAATGGGTTGAACACTGAAGCTTTCTTT
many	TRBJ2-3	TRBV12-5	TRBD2	CASGLGLAGDTQYF	TGTGCTAGTGGTTTGGGACTAGCGGGAGATACGCAGTATTTT
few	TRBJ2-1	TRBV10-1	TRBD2	CASSAARAGGLNEQFF	TGCGCCAGCAGTGCGGCCCGAGCGGGAGGGCTCAATGAGCAGTTCTTC
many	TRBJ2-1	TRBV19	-	CASTFRTVAANEQFF	TGTGCCAGTACTTTCAGGACAGTGGCGGCCAATGAGCAGTTCTTC
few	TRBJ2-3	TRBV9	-	CASSPGQLHTDTQYF	TGTGCCAGCAGCCCCGGACAGTTACATACAGATACGCAGTATTTT
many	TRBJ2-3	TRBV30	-	CAWSDRALTDTQYF	TGTGCCTGGAGTGACAGGGCTTTGACAGATACGCAGTATTTT
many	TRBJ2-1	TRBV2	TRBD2	CASSEGLAGINEQFF	TGTGCCAGCAGTGAGGGACTAGCGGGGATAAATGAGCAGTTCTTC
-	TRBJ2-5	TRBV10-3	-	CAISDSGFYLCAWTNGIETQYF	-
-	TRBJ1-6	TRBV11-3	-	CASSFQKYGSPLHF	TGTGCCAGCAGCTTCCAGAAATATGGTTCACCCCTCCACTTT
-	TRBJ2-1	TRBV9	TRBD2	CASSVGASGGNEQFF	TGTGCCAGCAGCGTAGGGGCTAGCGGGGGGAATGAGCAGTTCTTC